The entry that follows covers one TCR beta chain sequence. The sample holds a few counts of this clonotype. What antigen it recognizes has not been identified. Nothing much larger sits one base from this clone, and base qualities are not available. This sample is drawn from a study of response to subunit inactivated influenza vaccine listed by TCRdb under 2018. As for the study more broadly: To follow how T cells responded to a trivalent subunit inactivated influenza vaccine, the researchers relied on deep quantitative profiling of the T cell receptor repertoire.

V and J lose 4 bases and 2 bases, and a span of 10 bases separates them. Counted from cysteine to phenylalanine, this CDR3 has 14 amino acids. The DNA shown is the 42-base CDR3, in frame from base 1. The germline V gene sets CDR1 to KGHDR and CDR2 to SFDVKD. Overall study outcomes, separate from this receptor: The authors proposed that each seasonal influenza vaccination may bring in only a limited number of new T cells.

The library was produced with RT-PCR. The sequencer was an Illumina HiSeq 2500. The public sequencing data were trimmed at Q25 with fastp and processed into clonotypes with MiXCR by TCRdb, which kept only in-frame beta chains. Each entry is one CDR3 protein sequence, shown with its most common DNA and genes. The sample table lists some 550,000 distinct CDR3 sequences, 20% to 25% of them with a count of one. The ten most abundant clones make up 2.5% to 3% of the sample. These data also formed part of another study, on T cells expressing NK-cell markers. The second study's paper adds: The TCR beta cDNA libraries were made using 5'RACE template switching, a step that added both a universal primer site and unique molecular identifiers. TCR beta-chain repertoires were profiled in sorted CD3+CD56+NKG2C+, CD3+CD56+NKG2C- and CD3+CD56-NKG2C+ T-cell subsets from seven or eight donors. Among the eight sequenced donors, only one was HCMV-seronegative, while the other seven were HCMV-seropositive. To restrict sorting to alphabetaTCR-expressing T cells, an anti-gammadeltaTCR antibody was added in several experiments. In more than five donors, the dominant CD3+CD56+NKG2C+ clonotypes were found to rank among the top 10 CD8+ clonotypes and to make up roughly 1.0-7.0% of CD8+ T cells. Those dominant clonotypes were again the most abundant among CD3+CD56-NKG2C+ cells in several donors, at roughly 25-60.1%. It remained unclear whether the expanded NKG2C-expressing T cell clones were specific for HCMV antigens. All eight donors whose samples were sequenced were randomly selected healthy volunteers, three of them men and five women. HCMV-specific IgG was detected in serum with a commercial ELISA kit to determine HCMV serostatus. Peripheral blood mononuclear cells were isolated from blood by Ficoll density gradient centrifugation. CD4+ and CD8+ T cells were isolated from PBMC by magnetic immunoseparation with Miltenyi isolation kits. cDNA synthesis was primed from the TCR beta constant segment and was followed by two successive PCR amplification steps. Illumina HiSeq 2000/2500, MiSeq or NextSeq was used to sequence libraries as 2 x 150 bp reads. MIGEC handled demultiplexing of the reads and grouping by UMI, while MiTCR was used to assemble and quantify clonotypes. To exclude erroneous sequences, only TCR cDNA sequences supported by at least two reads were retained. Downstream repertoire analysis used the tcR package, and clonotypes were matched across fractions by CDR3 nucleotide sequence plus V segment. VDJmatch was used to annotate antigen specificity against VDJdb, with one amino acid substitution in CDR3 permitted.

The sequenced sample was CD4+ T cells sorted from PBMCs, obtained 11 to 12 days after vaccination. Recombination linked TRBV24-1 to TRBJ1-2; the D gene cannot be named for sure. The sequence came from a middle-aged man who received an inactivated influenza vaccine. Donor details come from another sample of the same person, matched by shared clones. This receptor carries the CDR3 CATSDLTANYGYTF. In nucleotide form, the sequence is TGTGCCACCAGTGACCTGACTGCAAACTATGGCTACACCTTC.